Below are 3 T cell receptor beta chains sequenced from a single sample in a study of TIL therapy for anti-PD-1-resistant metastatic lung cancer. The libraries were made with immunoSEQ v3. Profiled with immunoSEQ multiplex PCR; TCRdb holds only in-frame clones, not every one. The sample lists about 52,000 clones; roughly 85% were seen once. Regarding time point: pre-treatment sample, taken before nivolumab and TIL therapy. Specimen: blood, collected at baseline. The receptors stem from a woman between 25 and 80 years old with non-small cell lung cancer.

The table lists this clone with a count of one. The V gene is TRBV7-9, the J gene TRBJ2-5; D possibly corresponds to TRBD2 (5 bases). V shed 4 bases and J shed 7 bases, with 22 bases lying between them. The CDR3 has 16 amino acids. CDR1 is SEHNR and CDR2 is FQNEAQ in the germline V gene (reference sequence). The CDR3 DNA is TGTGCCAGCAGCTCCCCCATCAGTGCAGCTGGGAGGACCCAGTACTTC. This codes for CASSSPISAAGRTQYF.

The chain carries TRBV7-8 and TRBJ1-1; D possibly corresponds to TRBD1 (5 bases). CDR3 length: 18 amino acids. V gave up 2 bases and J gave up 2 bases, with 21 bases separating them. Germline CDR1 is SGHVS and CDR2 is FQNEAQ. CDR3 amino acids: CASSLWRVVRGGNTEAFF. Written as DNA, the CDR3 is TGTGCCAGCAGCTTATGGAGGGTAGTAAGGGGCGGAAACACTGAAGCTTTCTTT.

This sequence joins TRBV5-6 and TRBJ1-2; weak D call: TRBD1 (6 bases). The CDR3 has 14 amino acids. Germline V CDR1 and CDR2: SGHDT, YYEEEE. The V end lost 1 base, the J end lost 6 bases, and 13 bases lay between the germline ends. CDR3 sequence reads: CASSLRGALDGYTF. The CDR3 nucleotides are TGTGCCAGCAGCTTGCGGGGGGCCTTGGATGGCTACACCTTC. The full variable domain, its missing parts supplied by reference TRBV5-6 and TRBJ1-2, is DAGVTQSPTHLIKTRGQQVTLRCSPKSGHDTVSWYQQALGQGPQFIFQYYEEEERQRGNFPDRFSGHQFPNYSSELNVNALLLGDSALYLCASSLRGALDGYTFGSGTRLTVV.